One sample yielded the 19 T cell receptor beta chains listed below, sequenced in a study of T cell responses to AZD1222 COVID-19 vaccine. TCRdb's table, derived via immunoSEQ multiplex PCR, lists solely in-frame clones and lacks some. The data contain some 160,000 clones, roughly 93% of them singletons. The sequencing used peripheral blood, collected on day 0 of AZD1222 vaccination. Every receptor here comes from an adult in good health.

This sequence joins TRBV2 and TRBJ2-5; tentatively, D is TRBD2 (6 bases). This CDR3 is 15 amino acids long. Trimming took 6 bases from V and 2 from J, leaving 16 bases between them. Looked up from germline, CDR1 is SNHLY and CDR2 is FYNNEI. The CDR3 sequence: CASREQSAGQETQYF. Here the CDR3 DNA reads TGTGCCAGCAGGGAACAGAGTGCGGGGCAAGAGACCCAGTACTTC.

The genes are TRBV7-2 and TRBJ2-1; 13 nucleotides line up with TRBD2. The CDR3 runs 15 residues. CDR1 is SGHTA and CDR2 is FQGNSA in the germline V gene. Losses at the gene ends were 7 bases for V and 13 bases for J; bases not matched to a gene: 13. The CDR3 loop is CASNTPSTSGGKQFF. CDR3 nucleotide sequence: TGTGCCAGCAACACACCTTCGACTAGCGGGGGGAAACAGTTCTTC.

The chain carries TRBV5-1 and TRBJ1-2; D possibly corresponds to TRBD1 (6 bases). The CDR3 spans 17 residues. CDR1 SGHRS and CDR2 YFSETQ come from the germline V gene. Trimming left V 1 base short and J 6 bases short, with 22 bases between. This CDR3 is CASSLSLIQGLGNGYTF. CDR3 sequence (DNA): TGCGCCAGCAGCTTGTCCCTTATACAGGGCCTCGGGAATGGCTACACCTTC.

The rearrangement joins TRBV28 to TRBJ1-4; no definite D call. Germline V CDR1 and CDR2: MDHEN, SYDVKM. V lost 5 bases and J lost 6, with 16 bases in between. The CDR3 length is 15 residues. The DNA for the CDR3 is TGTGCCAGCAGTCCATCCAAGTCAGGCTATGAAAAACTGTTTTTT. Residues: CASSPSKSGYEKLFF.

The chain is built from TRBV5-8 and TRBJ2-3, with 12 bases fitting TRBD2. V lost 3 bases to trimming and J lost 0 bases; unmatched junction nucleotides: 2. Germline V gene lookup returns CDR1 SGHTS and CDR2 YDEGEE. This CDR3 is built from 16 residues. For the CDR3, the DNA is TGTGCCAGCAGCTCCGGACTAGCGGGGAGCACAGATACGCAGTATTTT. Translating gives CASSSGLAGSTDTQYF.

This clone was found a few times. This chain joins TRBV30 and TRBJ1-5; D may be TRBD1 (5 bases). Germline CDR1 and CDR2: GTSNPN and SVGIG (reference sequence). This CDR3 is 17 amino acids long. Trimming pared 0 bases from V and 1 base from J, leaving 16 bases between. This chain's CDR3 is CAWSVRDGSLSNQPQHF. The CDR3 nucleotides are TGTGCCTGGAGTGTAAGGGACGGATCTTTAAGCAATCAGCCCCAGCATTTT.

The rearrangement joins TRBV5-8 to TRBJ1-1; D remains ambiguous. Germline V gene lookup returns CDR1 SGHTS and CDR2 YDEGEE. V was clipped by 2 bases and J by 7 bases, with 12 bases between them. The CDR3 spans 13 residues. Here the CDR3 reads CASSLRVVGEAFF. The CDR3, as DNA: TGTGCCAGCAGCTTAAGGGTTGTAGGTGAAGCTTTCTTT.

V gene TRBV6-2 or TRBV6-3 combines with J gene TRBJ1-5, with TRBD1 identical over 7 bases. V shed 5 bases, J shed 4 bases, and the junction held 5 bases outside the gene matches. Looked up from germline, CDR1 is MNHEY and CDR2 is SVGEGT. The CDR3 is 14 amino acids. The CDR3 sequence is CASSGTALNQPQHF. Written as DNA, the CDR3 is TGTGCCAGCAGTGGGACAGCGCTAAATCAGCCCCAGCATTTT.

The V gene is TRBV19, the J gene TRBJ2-2; TRBD1 aligns across 10 bases. The CDR3 totals 16 residues. Looked up from germline, CDR1 is LNHDA and CDR2 is SQIVND (reference sequence). After removal of 3 bases from V and 5 bases from J, the junction contained 6 bases not matched to a gene. In DNA form, the CDR3 reads TGTGCCAGTAGTATGGGGGACAGGGGCCCAACCGGGGAGCTGTTTTTT. Its translation: CASSMGDRGPTGELFF.

The chain carries TRBV18 and TRBJ2-7, with 7 bases identical to TRBD2. The germline gives CDR1 KGHSH, CDR2 LQKENI. Trimming took 4 bases from V and 4 from J; bases not matched to a gene: 10. This CDR3 region has 15 residues. The CDR3 loop reads CASSQPERGRYEQYF. The CDR3 coding sequence is TGTGCCAGCTCACAACCGGAGCGGGGCAGGTACGAGCAGTACTTC.

This chain links TRBV7-2 with TRBJ2-7; D unclear. Trimming shortened V by 0 bases and J by 2 bases, and 8 bases separated the two germline ends. Germline V gene lookup returns CDR1 SGHTA and CDR2 FQGNSA. The CDR3 runs to 14 residues. This CDR3 reads CASSLATPAYEQYF. For the CDR3, the DNA is TGTGCCAGCAGCTTAGCAACCCCTGCCTACGAGCAGTACTTC.

V gene TRBV9 combines with J gene TRBJ1-3, with unresolved D. Germline CDR1 reads SGDLS; CDR2 reads YYNGEE. The length of the CDR3 is 15 residues. Trimming pared 0 bases from V and 3 bases from J, leaving 10 bases between. In DNA form, the CDR3 reads TGTGCCAGCAGCGTAGGAGGGTTTGGTGGAAACACCATATATTTT. As protein: CASSVGGFGGNTIYF.

The J gene is TRBJ1-3, the V gene TRBV6-5, with D perhaps TRBD1 (6 bases). This CDR3 is 16 amino acids long. V was clipped by 0 bases and J by 2 bases, with 11 bases between them. Germline CDR1 reads MNHEY; CDR2 reads SVGAGI. CDR3 nucleotides: TGTGCCAGCAGTTACTCGCCAGGGGTAGCTGGAAACACCATATATTTT. Translating it yields CASSYSPGVAGNTIYF.

The chain joins TRBV2 to TRBJ1-5, with D perhaps TRBD1 (6 bases). V was cut by 6 bases and J by 4 bases, with 19 bases left in between. Germline CDR1 is SNHLY and CDR2 is FYNNEI. The CDR3 runs 16 residues. The CDR3, as DNA: TGTGCCAGCAGGGACAGTAAAGGGGTAAGGAATCAGCCCCAGCATTTT. This sequence encodes CASRDSKGVRNQPQHF.

In nucleotides, the CDR3 is TGCGCCAGCAGCCAAGGACAGATTGAAGCTTTCTTT. Protein product: CASSQGQIEAFF. This chain joins TRBV4-1 and TRBJ1-1; D might be TRBD1 (5 bases). CDR3 length: 12 residues. Germline CDR1 reads MGHRA; CDR2 reads YSYEKL. Trimming removed 1 base at V and 7 bases at J, with 7 bases between.

This chain's CDR3 is CASRGDRFNYGYTF. For the CDR3, the DNA is TGTGCCAGCAGAGGCGACAGGTTCAACTATGGCTACACCTTC. This chain joins TRBV6-5 and TRBJ1-2; D may be TRBD1 (6 bases). This CDR3 contains 14 residues. Germline V gives CDR1 MNHEY, CDR2 SVGAGI. The germline V and J ends were trimmed by 6 bases and 2 bases, with 13 bases remaining between them.

The chain is built from TRBV10-3 and TRBJ2-3; 9 positions match TRBD1. With V trimmed by 6 bases and J by 5 bases, 12 bases remained unmatched. Germline V gene sequence: CDR1 ENHRY, CDR2 SYGVKD. CDR3 length: 16 residues. CDR3: CAISEGPGQGQDTQYF. DNA of the CDR3: TGTGCCATCAGCGAAGGGCCGGGACAGGGTCAAGATACGCAGTATTTT.

This clone has a single count. V is TRBV19 and J is TRBJ2-7; tentatively, D is TRBD1 (6 bases). The CDR3 spans 13 residues. The germline gives CDR1 LNHDA, CDR2 SQIVND (reference sequence). Trimming removed 4 bases from V and 2 bases from J, with 9 bases in between. CDR3 DNA sequence: TGTGCCAGTAGTAAAGAGGGGGCCTACGAGCAGTACTTC. Protein product: CASSKEGAYEQYF.

This rearrangement joins TRBV10-3 to TRBJ1-6; D ambiguous. The CDR3 loop spans 15 amino acids. V lost 0 bases and J 8 bases, leaving 11 bases between the germline ends. Germline loops: CDR1 ENHRY, CDR2 SYGVKD. The CDR3 DNA reads as TGTGCCATCAGTGAGTCTAGGGTTCTAGATTCACCCCTCCACTTT. It translates to CAISESRVLDSPLHF.